This TCR beta chain was captured by sequencing in a study of CD8+CD57+ T cells in acquired aplastic anemia. For the study at large: An average of roughly 2.9 ug of DNA was obtained from sorted CD4+ and CD8+ cells.

Patients chosen for sequencing had shown CD8+CD57+ cell expansion by flow cytometry. Patient blood was sampled before any therapy had been received. The TCR beta profiling, which covered VDJ combination and CDR3 sequence, was carried out using genomic DNA as the template. One entry per CDR3 protein results from TCRdb running MiXCR on the reads. The profile shows roughly 220,000 distinct CDR3 sequences, around three fifths of them singletons. This clonotype was observed at least ten times. The CDR3 loop spans 18 amino acids. The junction had 14 bases not matched to a gene; V was cut back by 6 bases and J by 1 base. Looked up from germline, CDR1 is SNHLY and CDR2 is FYNNEI.

Material: sorted CD4+, CD8+, or CD8+CD57+ T cells (not recorded which) from PBMCs. The receptor was derived from a human donor with aplastic anemia. This chain links TRBV2 with TRBJ2-1; TRBD2 matches at 8 bases. CDR3 DNA sequence: TGTGCCAGCAGCAGTTGGGGGAGCGGGGGTTATTCCTACAATGAGCAGTTCTTC. This translates into CASSSWGSGGYSYNEQFF.